The present T cell receptor beta chain was sequenced within a study of T cell responses to AZD1222 COVID-19 vaccine. Findings and limits, study-wide: Clonal diversity was possibly underestimated, and the donors were mostly white British, with more females.

Assay: immunoSEQ multiplex PCR; the TCRdb copy retains only in-frame clones and omits some. Of approximately 100,000 clones listed, 85% to 90% are singletons. The CDR3 has 14 residues. Germline values: CDR1 LNHDA, CDR2 SQIVND (reference sequence). V dropped 6 bases and J dropped 6 bases, with 15 bases sitting between them. The table lists this clone with a few counts. Its antigen remains unknown. The origin of this receptor is an adult in good health. The genes are TRBV19 and TRBJ1-5; possibly TRBD1 for D (5 bases). Material: peripheral blood, obtained on day 0 of AZD1222 vaccination. DNA for the CDR3: TGTGCCAGTAGGTATAAACAGGCGAGTCAGCCCCAGCATTTT. Amino acids: CASRYKQASQPQHF. Drawing the rest from reference TRBV19 and TRBJ1-5, the complete variable domain is DGGITQSPKYLFRKEGQNVTLSCEQNLNHDAMYWYRQDPGQGLRLIYYSQIVNDFQKGDIAEGYSVSREKKESFPLTVTSAQKNPTAFYLCASRYKQASQPQHFGDGTRLSIL.